A single sample is the source of the 9 T cell receptor beta chains below, sequenced in a study of OX40 agonist ivuxolimab in advanced cancers. TCRdb's table, derived via immunoSEQ multiplex PCR, lists solely in-frame clones and lacks some. The sample shows tens of thousands of clones, more than 85% of them seen only once. The sample consisted of CD4+ or CD8+ T cells sorted from blood, taken in a trial of the OX40 agonist ivuxolimab. The origin of the receptors is an adult with an advanced solid tumor such as melanoma, head and neck, liver or kidney cancer.

V is TRBV28 and J is TRBJ1-5; TRBD1 aligns across 7 bases. CDR1 MDHEN and CDR2 SYDVKM come from the germline V gene. The J segment lost 2 bases and the V segment lost 0 bases, leaving 4 bases of the junction unmatched. The CDR3 spans 16 residues. CDR3: CASSLWRGPGNQPQHF. DNA for the CDR3: TGTGCCAGCAGTTTATGGAGGGGGCCCGGCAATCAGCCCCAGCATTTT.

The chain couples TRBV30 to TRBJ2-7; a weak D match, TRBD2 (7 bases). The CDR3 spans 15 residues. V was clipped by 2 bases and J by 3 bases, with 17 bases between them. Germline V gene data show CDR1 as GTSNPN and CDR2 as SVGIG (reference sequence). In DNA form, the CDR3 reads TGTGCCTGGAGTTCCCCCCGGGGGGCCCACTACGAGCAGTACTTC. The encoded protein is CAWSSPRGAHYEQYF.

V is TRBV6-5 and J is TRBJ2-2, with D possibly being TRBD1 (6 bases). Germline values: CDR1 MNHEY, CDR2 SVGAGI. CDR3 length equals 15 residues. V lost 3 bases and J lost 7, with 15 bases in between. The CDR3 nucleotides read TGTGCCAGCAGTTATGAGTGGGGGCTCGGCGGGGAGCTGTTTTTT. It translates to CASSYEWGLGGELFF.

This chain connects TRBV11-2 to TRBJ2-6; 7 bases align to TRBD1. The germline V gene has CDR1 SGHAT and CDR2 FQNNGV. V lost 4 bases to trimming and J lost 0 bases; unmatched junction nucleotides: 9. This CDR3 spans 18 amino acids. The CDR3: CASSSHRGPISGANVLTF. The CDR3 nucleotides are TGTGCCAGCAGCTCCCACAGGGGCCCGATCTCTGGGGCCAACGTCCTGACTTTC.

This clone has only one observation. V gene TRBV5-4 combines with J gene TRBJ2-7, with 10 bases lining up with TRBD1. The CDR3 is 16 residues long. The V and J ends lost 4 bases and 2 bases, in that order; junction bases with no gene match: 9. Germline-derived CDR1 and CDR2 are SGHNT and YYREEE (reference sequence). CDR3 sequence (DNA): TGTGCCAGCAGCCCCCCCCCGGGACAGGGGACCTACGAGCAGTACTTC. Its translation: CASSPPPGQGTYEQYF.

This rearrangement joins TRBV5-1 to TRBJ1-5, with D tentatively TRBD1 (6 bases). Germline assignment: CDR1 SGHRS and CDR2 YFSETQ. This CDR3 has 15 amino acids. V was trimmed by 4 bases and J by 4 bases, leaving 15 bases between them. The DNA for the CDR3 is TGCGCCAGCAGCCCCGTGGGGGCGCTGAATCAGCCCCAGCATTTT. Protein sequence: CASSPVGALNQPQHF. Looking up the rest from reference TRBV5-1 and TRBJ1-5 gives the full variable domain: KAGVTQTPRYLIKTRGQQVTLSCSPISGHRSVSWYQQTPGQGLQFLFEYFSETQRNKGNFPGRFSGRQFSNSRSEMNVSTLELGDSALYLCASSPVGALNQPQHFGDGTRLSIL.

The V call is TRBV28, the J call TRBJ1-1, with D maybe TRBD1 (5 bases). CDR3 size: 15 residues. The germline CDR1 and CDR2 sequences are MDHEN and SYDVKM. Trimming shortened V by 4 bases and J by 0 bases, and 12 bases separated the two germline ends. CDR3 sequence: CASSSPSGVNTEAFF. CDR3 DNA: TGTGCCAGCAGTTCGCCTTCGGGGGTGAACACTGAAGCTTTCTTT.

The V and J genes are TRBV6-5 and TRBJ1-5, with D possibly TRBD1 on 5 matching bases. This CDR3 has 13 amino acids. V was pared by 5 bases and J by 3 bases, with 8 bases between. CDR1 is MNHEY and CDR2 is SVGAGI in the germline V gene. The CDR3: CASSQGPNQPQHF. The DNA for the CDR3 is TGTGCCAGCAGTCAGGGACCCAATCAGCCCCAGCATTTT.

This chain links TRBV5-1 with TRBJ1-2; D remains ambiguous. The CDR3 contains 14 residues. V gave up 4 bases and J gave up 2 bases, with 12 bases separating them. Germline V CDR1 and CDR2: SGHRS, YFSETQ. CDR3 protein: CASSRDSRNYGYTF. The CDR3 DNA reads as TGCGCCAGCAGCCGCGATAGCCGAAACTATGGCTACACCTTC.